Each of the 10 T cell receptor beta chains below was sequenced from the same sample in a study of molecular identifiers for immune sequencing clone quantification. TCRdb re-derived calls from the PCR reads in MiXCR, one entry per CDR3 protein. Of approximately 500,000 distinct CDR3 sequences detected, around 23% appear once; the ten largest clones hold 0.76%. The specimen was naive CD8+ T cells from blood, with Jurkat cell RNA spiked in. Subset of the sample: FACS-sorted CD8+CD4-CCR7+CD45RA+ naive T cells. These TCRs come from a human donor in good health. Some libraries in this study had Jurkat cell RNA spiked in.

This clonotype was recorded many times. This rearrangement joins TRBV4-3 to TRBJ1-5; tentative D call: TRBD1 (5 bases). Trimming stripped 0 bases from V and 4 bases from J, with 10 bases between. CDR1 is LGHNA and CDR2 is YSLEER in the germline V gene. The CDR3 loop spans 15 amino acids. The CDR3 region has the DNA TGCGCCAGCAGCCAAGATATAGGGGAAAATCAGCCCCAGCATTTT. It translates to CASSQDIGENQPQHF.

The sample holds many counts of this clonotype. The genes are TRBV7-2 and TRBJ1-1; D is ambiguous. The germline gives CDR1 SGHTA, CDR2 FQGNSA. V dropped 1 base and J dropped 5 bases, with 11 bases sitting between them. The CDR3 runs to 14 residues. CDR3 DNA: TGTGCCAGCAGCTTAGAGCTGGGTTGGACTGAAGCTTTCTTT. Protein: CASSLELGWTEAFF. The whole variable domain, filled in from reference TRBV7-2 and TRBJ1-1, reads GAGVSQSPSNKVTEKGKDVELRCDPISGHTALYWYRQSLGQGLEFLIYFQGNSAPDKSGLPSDRFSAERTGGSVSTLTIQRTQQEDSAVYLCASSLELGWTEAFFGQGTRLTVV.

V is TRBV28 and J is TRBJ1-2; weak D call: TRBD1 (6 bases). This CDR3 has 13 amino acids. Germline CDR1 and CDR2: MDHEN and SYDVKM. The ends were cut back, 8 bases at V and 2 bases at J, with 12 bases in the middle. Written as DNA, the CDR3 is TGTGCCAGCGAAAACAGGGAGAACTATGGCTACACCTTC. Its protein is CASENRENYGYTF.

This clonotype has more than one count but fewer than ten. The chain uses TRBV20-1 and TRBJ1-4; TRBD1 aligns across 7 bases. V lost 5 bases, J lost 5 bases, and 8 bases stayed unmatched. CDR1 is DFQATT, CDR2 SNEGSKA, per germline (reference sequence). The CDR3 has 14 amino acids. CDR3 DNA: TGCAGTGCTGGCCCACAGGGGATCAATGAAAAACTGTTTTTT. It specifies CSAGPQGINEKLFF.

This clonotype was observed a few times. The rearrangement joins TRBV13 to TRBJ2-5; a weak D match, TRBD1 (6 bases). The V gene lost 4 bases and the J gene lost 4 bases, with 19 bases spanning the gap. From germline, CDR1 is PRHDT and CDR2 FYEKMQ (reference sequence). The CDR3 runs 16 residues. The CDR3 coding sequence is TGTGCCAGCAGCTCCTCGGACAGCCCGGCGTCAGAGACCCAGTACTTC. Its protein is CASSSSDSPASETQYF.

In its sample, this clonotype was seen a few times. As DNA, the CDR3 is TGTGCCAGCAGCCTCACCGGACAGGGAGGGCCACCCTTCTATGGCTACACCTTC. Translation: CASSLTGQGGPPFYGYTF. This chain joins TRBV7-9 and TRBJ1-2; 8 nucleotides align to TRBD1. Germline CDR1 SEHNR, CDR2 FQNEAQ (reference sequence). V shed 5 bases and J 4 bases; nucleotides not matched to a gene: 18. This CDR3 comprises 18 residues.

For this clonotype: This sequence may be a read error, since a much larger clone differs from it by one base. This sequence joins TRBV3-1 and TRBJ1-1; a weak D match, TRBD1 (6 bases). Germline CDR1 is LGHDT and CDR2 is YNNKEL (reference sequence). V lost 8 bases and J lost 4, with 14 bases in between. The CDR3 runs 13 residues. CDR3 bases: TGTGCCAGCGGCCCTACAGGGTCCACTGAAGCTTTCTTT. Amino acid sequence: CASGPTGSTEAFF.

The chain joins TRBV2 to TRBJ2-5; TRBD1 agrees at 8 bases. With V trimmed by 1 base and J by 0 bases, 1 base remained unmatched. Germline V CDR1 and CDR2: SNHLY, FYNNEI. The CDR3 covers 15 residues. The CDR3 nucleotides are TGTGCCAGCAGTGAAGGGGACAGGTACCAAGAGACCCAGTACTTC. This encodes CASSEGDRYQETQYF.

The gene calls are TRBV25-1 and TRBJ1-1, with D unresolved. Germline V CDR1 and CDR2: MGHDK, SYGVNS. Trimming removed 5 bases from V and 2 bases from J, with 6 bases in between. The length of the CDR3 is 12 residues. As DNA, the CDR3 is TGTGCCAGCAGTAACTTCAACACTGAAGCTTTCTTT. It specifies CASSNFNTEAFF.

This clonotype has ten or more counts. Here the CDR3 reads CASSHQTPRELFF. CDR3 DNA sequence: TGTGCCAGCAGTCACCAGACACCGCGGGAGCTGTTTTTT. The chain combines TRBV2 with TRBJ2-2; the D is unclear. The germline V and J ends were trimmed by 5 bases and 9 bases, with 13 bases remaining between them. The CDR3 covers 13 residues. CDR1 is SNHLY, CDR2 FYNNEI, per germline.